A single sample is the source of the 6 T cell receptor beta chains below, sequenced in a study of PD-L1 blockade in urothelial cancer. Clones were sequenced by immunoSEQ multiplex PCR, and TCRdb holds only the in-frame ones, with some missing. The table records roughly 20,000 clones, almost 90% of them present only once. The source was PBMCs, collected around atezolizumab (anti-PD-L1) treatment. The receptors come from a woman aged 55-69 years with urothelial cancer.

This clone showed up just once. The genes are TRBV5-1 and TRBJ2-1; 10 nucleotides agree with TRBD1. Trimming removed 4 bases from V and 9 bases from J; junction bases left unmatched: 10. Germline loops: CDR1 SGHRS, CDR2 YFSETQ. This CDR3 has 15 residues. Here the CDR3 DNA reads TGCGCCAGCAGCACCGGGACAGGGGCCCCCGGTGAGCAGTTCTTC. Translated: CASSTGTGAPGEQFF. Full variable domain (remainder filled in from reference TRBV5-1 and TRBJ2-1): KAGVTQTPRYLIKTRGQQVTLSCSPISGHRSVSWYQQTPGQGLQFLFEYFSETQRNKGNFPGRFSGRQFSNSRSEMNVSTLELGDSALYLCASSTGTGAPGEQFFGPGTRLTVL.

This clone was counted once. The rearrangement links TRBV7-9 to TRBJ2-1; tentative D call: TRBD1 (5 bases). Germline-derived CDR1 and CDR2 are SEHNR and FQNEAQ (reference sequence). The CDR3 sequence is 11 residues long. Trimming left V 5 bases short and J 10 bases short, with 9 bases between. The CDR3 sequence is CASSGAGEQFF. CDR3 nucleotide sequence: TGTGCCAGCAGCGGGGCCGGCGAGCAGTTCTTC. The full variable domain, completed using reference TRBV7-9 and TRBJ2-1, is DTGVSQNPRHKITKRGQNVTFRCDPISEHNRLYWYRQTLGQGPEFLTYFQNEAQLEKSRLLSDRFSAERPKGSFSTLEIQRTEQGDSAMYLCASSGAGEQFFGPGTRLTVL.

The rearrangement links TRBV5-4 to TRBJ1-1, with D perhaps TRBD1 (6 bases). The CDR3 is made up of 12 amino acids. CDR1 and CDR2 from the germline V gene are SGHNT and YYREEE (reference sequence). V was pared by 5 bases and J by 7 bases, with 12 bases between. DNA of the CDR3: TGTGCCAGCAGTACCCAGGGGCATGAAGCTTTCTTT. This encodes CASSTQGHEAFF.

Comments on this clone: A read error may produce the germline difference seen at one junction end. This sequence joins TRBV19 and TRBJ2-2; TRBD1 aligns across 9 bases. The CDR3 has 19 amino acids. Per germline, CDR1 LNHDA and CDR2 SQIVND (reference sequence). The DNA of the CDR3 is TGTGCGAGTAGCGATACAATCGCGTCCGGGACAGGGAGGACCGGGGAGCTGTTTTTT. It encodes CASSDTIASGTGRTGELFF.

The chain links TRBV4-3 to TRBJ2-7, with TRBD1 as a possible D gene (6 bases). The CDR3 sequence is 17 residues long. Germline CDR1 reads LGHNA; CDR2 reads YSLEER. Trimming shortened V by 0 bases and J by 4 bases, and 19 bases separated the two germline ends. CDR3 in amino acids: CASSQDPPQGMLYEQYF. The CDR3 DNA follows: TGCGCCAGCAGCCAAGATCCCCCCCAGGGGATGCTTTACGAGCAGTACTTC.

This sequence joins TRBV19 and TRBJ1-1; TRBD1 is a possible D gene (6 bases). V lost 6 bases and J 2 bases, leaving 10 bases between the germline ends. Germline V gene lookup returns CDR1 LNHDA and CDR2 SQIVND (reference sequence). This CDR3 is built from 13 residues. The CDR3 DNA sequence: TGTGCCAGTAGGGAACAGGGAAACACTGAAGCTTTCTTT. Its translation: CASREQGNTEAFF.